This TCR beta chain was captured by sequencing in a study of blood T cell repertoires in COVID-19. The wider study: Samples taken during acute and convalescent COVID-19 were collected in the United States, Italy and Spain.

The CDR3 covers 13 residues. The V gene lost 6 bases and the J gene lost 3 bases, with 9 bases spanning the gap. Libraries were prepared by immunoSEQ multiplex PCR; TCRdb keeps only in-frame clonotypes and omits some of them. In the table there are hundreds of thousands of clones, 70% to 90% of which are singletons. The chain combines TRBV12-3 or TRBV12-4 with TRBJ2-1, with D maybe TRBD1 (6 bases). The receptor's source is a woman aged 25 to 39 who had recovered from COVID-19. The sequenced sample was peripheral blood. CDR3 in amino acids: CASRKGVYNEQFF. CDR3 DNA sequence: TGTGCCAGCAGGAAGGGGGTCTACAATGAGCAGTTCTTC.